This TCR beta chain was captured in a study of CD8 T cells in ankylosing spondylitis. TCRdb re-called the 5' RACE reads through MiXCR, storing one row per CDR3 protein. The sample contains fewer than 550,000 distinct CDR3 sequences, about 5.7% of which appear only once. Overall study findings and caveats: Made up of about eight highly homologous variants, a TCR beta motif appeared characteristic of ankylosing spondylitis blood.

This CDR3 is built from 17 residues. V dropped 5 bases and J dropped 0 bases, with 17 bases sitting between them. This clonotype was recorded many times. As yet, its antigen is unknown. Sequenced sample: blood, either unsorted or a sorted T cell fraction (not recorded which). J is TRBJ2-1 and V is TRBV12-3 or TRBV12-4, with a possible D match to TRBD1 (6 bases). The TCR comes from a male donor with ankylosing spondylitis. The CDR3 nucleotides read TGTGCCAGCAGTCCTCGGACAGCTTTTAGCTCCTACAATGAGCAGTTCTTC. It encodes CASSPRTAFSSYNEQFF.